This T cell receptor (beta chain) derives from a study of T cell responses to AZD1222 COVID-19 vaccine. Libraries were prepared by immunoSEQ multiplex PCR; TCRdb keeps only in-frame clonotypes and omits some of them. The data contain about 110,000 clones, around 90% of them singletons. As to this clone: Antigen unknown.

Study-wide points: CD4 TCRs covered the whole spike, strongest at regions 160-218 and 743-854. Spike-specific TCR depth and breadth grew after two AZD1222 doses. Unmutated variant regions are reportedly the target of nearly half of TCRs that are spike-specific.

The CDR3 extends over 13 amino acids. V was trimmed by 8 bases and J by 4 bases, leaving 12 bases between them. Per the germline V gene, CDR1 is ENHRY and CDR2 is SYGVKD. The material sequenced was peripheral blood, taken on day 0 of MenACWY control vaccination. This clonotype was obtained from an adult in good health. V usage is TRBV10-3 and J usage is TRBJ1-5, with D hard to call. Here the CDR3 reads CAIADTGNQPQHF. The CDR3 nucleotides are TGTGCCATCGCCGACACCGGGAATCAGCCCCAGCATTTT.